Below are 11 T cell receptor beta chains sequenced from a single sample in a study of a mutant IDH1 vaccine in newly diagnosed glioma. Libraries were prepared by immunoSEQ multiplex PCR; TCRdb keeps only in-frame clonotypes and omits some of them. In the table there are about 36,000 clones, roughly 80% of which are singletons. As for time point: week 11, during vaccination. The study gave 300 ug of mutant IDH1 20-mer peptide per vaccine dose, with topical imiquimod. No antigen has been assigned to these receptors. The material sequenced was peripheral blood mononuclear cells (PBMCs), taken from a glioma patient whose treatment included an IDH1 peptide vaccine. The receptors derive from a woman under 40 with glioma. Some clones in this sample may be carry-over from other donors' samples.

This clone was seen only once. This rearrangement joins TRBV11-3 to TRBJ1-1; 7 bases fit TRBD1. The CDR3 runs to 18 residues. The germline V gene encodes CDR1 SGHNT and CDR2 YENEEA. The V segment lost 5 bases and the J segment 7 bases; nucleotides outside the gene matches: 22. The CDR3 protein is CASSHLAGIGGGEDEAFF. The CDR3 DNA reads TGTGCCAGCAGCCACCTGGCGGGAATAGGGGGCGGTGAGGATGAAGCTTTCTTT.

This chain links TRBV30 with TRBJ2-7; no firm D call. The CDR3 runs to 11 residues. Germline V gene sequence: CDR1 GTSNPN, CDR2 SVGIG (reference sequence). With 1 base removed from V and 5 bases from J, the gap between germline ends came to 6 bases. The CDR3 region is CAWSGRNEQYF. DNA for the CDR3: TGTGCCTGGAGTGGGCGGAACGAGCAGTACTTC. The whole variable domain, remainder taken from reference TRBV30 and TRBJ2-7, is SQTIHQWPATLVQPVGSPLSLECTVEGTSNPNLYWYRQAAGRGLQLLFYSVGIGQISSEVPQNLSASRPQDRQFILSSKKLLLSDSGFYLCAWSGRNEQYFGPGTRLTVT.

The CDR3, as DNA: TGTGCCAGCACCCTTTGGACTAGCGGGAGTTACGAGCAGTACTTC. Its translation: CASTLWTSGSYEQYF. The rearrangement uses TRBV6-1 and TRBJ2-7; 13 nucleotides align to TRBD2. This CDR3 has 15 amino acids. Germline CDR1 and CDR2: MNHNS and SASEGT. J gave up 4 bases and V 7 bases, and 7 bases lay outside the gene matches.

This rearrangement joins TRBV29-1 to TRBJ1-2; 8 bases are a match to TRBD1. This CDR3 spans 15 amino acids. V trimming: 6 bases; J trimming: 6 bases; junction bases outside the gene matches: 15. Germline CDR1 is SQVTM and CDR2 is ANQGSEA. The CDR3 protein is CSVPFEARGLDGYTF. The CDR3 DNA reads TGCAGCGTCCCCTTCGAGGCCAGGGGGCTTGATGGCTACACCTTC.

The chain links TRBV6-5 to TRBJ2-5, with D hard to call. Per germline, CDR1 MNHEY and CDR2 SVGAGI. The V end was cut by 3 bases, the J end by 1 base, with 12 bases between. This CDR3 comprises 15 residues. CDR3 nucleotide sequence: TGTGCCAGCAGTTATGGTAGCAAGTTCCAAGAGACCCAGTACTTC. Residues: CASSYGSKFQETQYF.

The V call is TRBV27, the J call TRBJ2-2, with D tentatively TRBD1 (6 bases). The V gene lost 7 bases and the J gene lost 4 bases, with 13 bases spanning the gap. Germline V lookup: CDR1 MNHEY, CDR2 SMNVEV (reference sequence). The CDR3 runs to 14 residues. CDR3 in DNA: TGTGCCAGCATGGCAGGCAGGGGCACCGGGGAGCTGTTTTTT. Its translation is CASMAGRGTGELFF.

This chain connects TRBV18 to TRBJ2-7; D unresolved. Trimming stripped 0 bases from V and 3 bases from J, with 6 bases between. This CDR3 has 13 residues. The V gene's germline CDR1 is KGHSH and CDR2 LQKENI. The CDR3 region has the DNA TGTGCCAGCTCACCACCAGGGATCTACGAGCAGTACTTC. It translates to CASSPPGIYEQYF.

The CDR3 DNA reads TGTGCCAGCAGCTTGGGCGGGAGGGCCTACGAGCAGTACTTC. Amino acids: CASSLGGRAYEQYF. The chain combines TRBV11-2 with TRBJ2-7, with 9 nucleotides matching TRBD2. With V trimmed by 3 bases and J by 2 bases, 2 bases remained unmatched. Germline V gene data show CDR1 as SGHAT and CDR2 as FQNNGV. This CDR3 has 14 residues.

This rearrangement joins TRBV6-6 to TRBJ2-1; 10 bases are shared with TRBD2. The CDR3 length is 13 residues. Trimming removed 5 bases from V and 7 bases from J; junction bases left unmatched: 2. Germline V gene data show CDR1 as MNHNY and CDR2 as SVGAGI (reference sequence). CDR3 DNA: TGTGCCAGCAGTAAACTAGCGGGGAATGAGCAGTTCTTC. Translating gives CASSKLAGNEQFF.

This chain links TRBV10-3 with TRBJ1-2; tentative D call: TRBD1 (5 bases). The CDR3 has 14 residues. V was trimmed by 6 bases and J by 6 bases, leaving 17 bases between them. From germline, CDR1 is ENHRY and CDR2 SYGVKD. The CDR3 bases are TGTGCCATCAGCGACTCCAGTGAGGGGAATGGCTACACCTTC. This codes for CAISDSSEGNGYTF.

The chain employs TRBV4-1 and TRBJ1-2; D gene uncertain. The CDR3 consists of 14 residues. Deletions cut 1 base from V and 5 bases from J, with 11 bases between. The germline V gene encodes CDR1 MGHRA and CDR2 YSYEKL. CDR3 bases: TGCGCCAGCAGCCAAGCCGCGAGACCGTATGGCTACACCTTC. Translated, it gives CASSQAARPYGYTF.